This T cell receptor beta chain emerged from a study of blood T cells in healthy people across ages. A second PCR, run for about 7 to 11 cycles, used a sample-barcoded 5' primer plus a J-beta primer mix. TCRdb re-analysed the 5' RACE reads in MiXCR, keeping a single row per CDR3 protein. This table holds 780,000 or so distinct CDR3 sequences, roughly three fifths found once. Regarding the study as a whole: Both higher diversity and more naive CD4+ cells marked long-lived donors when set against aged donors. PBMC samples, being unsorted, prevented any conclusive comparison of naive and antigen-experienced cells. Age showed a roughly linear inverse relationship with TCR beta diversity per million T cells.

The CDR3 runs 19 residues. Trimming at V came to 3 bases and at J to 4 bases, leaving 10 bases not matched to a gene. Germline V lookup: CDR1 LGHNA, CDR2 YSLEER. Comment on this clonotype: Its specificity is unknown.

This TCR came from a man aged 35-49 years in good health. Sequences were obtained from blood. The J gene is TRBJ2-1, the V gene TRBV4-3; TRBD2 agrees at 15 bases. In DNA, the CDR3 is TGCGCCAGCAGCCATACCCCGGGACTAGCGGGAGGATCATACAATGAGCAGTTCTTC. The encoded protein is CASSHTPGLAGGSYNEQFF.